Below are 21 T cell receptor beta chains sequenced from a single sample in a study of cytomegalovirus exposure and HLA in healthy donors. Method: immunoSEQ multiplex PCR; TCRdb's copy keeps in-frame clones and lacks some. Here the sample spans about 58,000 clones, 90% being singletons. Material for sequencing was PBMCs. The source is a man between 18 and 35 years old in good health and CMV-seronegative.

V and J are TRBV9 and TRBJ2-3, with D perhaps matching TRBD2 (5 bases). The CDR3 is 16 residues long. Trimming stripped 0 bases from V and 1 base from J, with 12 bases between. From germline, CDR1 is SGDLS and CDR2 YYNGEE. The CDR3 nucleotides are TGTGCCAGCAGCGTAGTGCCCACAGCGGGCACAGATACGCAGTATTTT. Amino acid sequence: CASSVVPTAGTDTQYF.

This chain links TRBV19 with TRBJ1-1; 7 positions match TRBD1. Germline assignment: CDR1 LNHDA and CDR2 SQIVND (reference sequence). V lost 4 bases and J lost 1; bases outside the gene matches: 9. There are 16 residues in the CDR3. CDR3 DNA sequence: TGTGCCAGTAGTAGGCTAACGACAGGGACGAACACTGAAGCTTTCTTT. Protein product: CASSRLTTGTNTEAFF.

The chain carries TRBV7-9 and TRBJ2-7, with 9 bases matching TRBD2. J was trimmed by 4 bases and V by 5 bases; bases with no gene match: 15. The CDR3 runs to 17 residues. The germline gives CDR1 SEHNR, CDR2 FQNEAQ (reference sequence). In nucleotides, the CDR3 is TGTGCCAGCAGCAGCGGACTAGTCGCGGGAGGGCCTTACGAGCAGTACTTC. Translating gives CASSSGLVAGGPYEQYF.

This chain's CDR3 is CASRAGTSGWGEQFF. Here the CDR3 DNA reads TGTGCCAGCAGGGCCGGGACTAGCGGGTGGGGTGAGCAGTTCTTC. The V and J genes are TRBV6-1 and TRBJ2-1; 12 nucleotides align to TRBD2. Germline V CDR1 and CDR2: MNHNS, SASEGT. CDR3 length equals 15 residues. The V and J ends lost 6 bases and 9 bases, in that order; junction bases with no gene match: 9.

The genes are TRBV6-1 and TRBJ2-3; perhaps TRBD2 as D (5 bases). V was pared by 0 bases and J by 6 bases, with 16 bases between. The germline CDR1 and CDR2 sequences are MNHNS and SASEGT. The CDR3 has 16 amino acids. The CDR3 DNA reads TGTGCCAGCAGTGAAGCTCCACTAGTTATTCGGGATACGCAGTATTTT. Its translation: CASSEAPLVIRDTQYF.

This clone showed up just once. The chain couples TRBV11-2 to TRBJ2-4, with TRBD1 as a possible D gene (5 bases). The germline gives CDR1 SGHAT, CDR2 FQNNGV. The CDR3 has 20 residues. Between the trimmed V and J ends, which lost 0 bases and 0 bases, there was a span of 21 bases. The CDR3 DNA reads as TGTGCCAGCAGCTTAGATTTTCAACGACGACAGAACCTAGCCAAAAACATTCAGTACTTC. Encoded protein: CASSLDFQRRQNLAKNIQYF.

V usage is TRBV9 and J usage is TRBJ2-7, with D possibly TRBD2 on 6 matching bases. The CDR3 has 14 residues. The germline V and J ends were trimmed by 1 base and 1 base, with 9 bases remaining between them. CDR1 and CDR2 (germline): SGDLS, YYNGEE. CDR3 protein: CASSVQEGSYEQYF. CDR3 DNA sequence: TGTGCCAGCAGCGTACAGGAGGGTTCCTACGAGCAGTACTTC.

This chain uses TRBV28 with TRBJ1-4, with a possible D match to TRBD1 (5 bases). This CDR3 contains 15 residues. V lost 3 bases and J 7 bases, leaving 15 bases between the germline ends. Germline V gene lookup returns CDR1 MDHEN and CDR2 SYDVKM. CDR3 amino acids: CASSFKGQGSEKLFF. Written as DNA, the CDR3 is TGTGCCAGCAGTTTTAAGGGGCAGGGTAGTGAAAAACTGTTTTTT.

The V gene is TRBV29-1, the J gene TRBJ2-3; tentatively, D is TRBD1 (6 bases). The germline gives CDR1 SQVTM, CDR2 ANQGSEA. Deletions cut 5 bases from V and 4 bases from J, with 22 bases between. This CDR3 has 16 amino acids. CDR3 bases: TGCAGCGTTTCAGGGGCCACGAAGGGTCTCGCAGATACGCAGTATTTT. Encoded protein: CSVSGATKGLADTQYF.

The chain uses TRBV29-1 and TRBJ2-7; 8 bases agree with TRBD1. Trimming at V came to 0 bases and at J to 2 bases, leaving 3 bases not matched to a gene. The germline gives CDR1 SQVTM, CDR2 ANQGSEA. The CDR3 is 14 amino acids. The CDR3 region is CSVEEDRVPYEQYF. DNA for the CDR3: TGCAGCGTTGAAGAGGACAGGGTCCCCTACGAGCAGTACTTC.

The chain carries TRBV27 and TRBJ2-4; D is unresolved. The length of the CDR3 is 13 residues. The germline V gene encodes CDR1 MNHEY and CDR2 SMNVEV (reference sequence). V was pared by 6 bases and J by 3 bases, with 9 bases between. The CDR3 DNA follows: TGTGCCAGCAGGGAGAACGGCAAAAACATTCAGTACTTC. Amino acids: CASRENGKNIQYF.

This CDR3 is CASTPGLAKNIQYF. The CDR3 bases are TGCGCCAGCACCCCGGGACTAGCCAAAAACATTCAGTACTTC. The chain couples TRBV10-2 to TRBJ2-4; maybe TRBD2 (6 bases). This CDR3 is built from 14 residues. Germline V gives CDR1 WSHSY, CDR2 SAAADI. Trimming pared 7 bases from V and 0 bases from J, leaving 10 bases between.

This clone was counted a few times. This sequence joins TRBV10-3 and TRBJ1-1; TRBD1 is a possible D gene (5 bases). CDR1 is ENHRY, CDR2 SYGVKD, per germline. The CDR3 consists of 14 residues. Deletions cut 10 bases from V and 4 bases from J, with 19 bases between. DNA for the CDR3: TGTGCCACCCGTGAGTGGAGGGGCGTCACTGAAGCTTTCTTT. This encodes CATREWRGVTEAFF.

This clone was picked up a small number of times. This chain joins TRBV7-2 and TRBJ2-5, with 7 bases that match TRBD1. The CDR3 spans 13 residues. CDR1 and CDR2 (germline): SGHTA, FQGNSA. J was trimmed by 5 bases and V by 8 bases; bases with no gene match: 8. In nucleotides, the CDR3 is TGTGCCAGCGTACAGGGGCGGTTGGAGACCCAGTACTTC. Translating it yields CASVQGRLETQYF.

The sample holds a few counts of this clone. The chain carries TRBV6-5 and TRBJ2-3; D possibly corresponds to TRBD2 (5 bases). Germline-derived CDR1 and CDR2 are MNHEY and SVGAGI. CDR3 size: 15 residues. V lost 7 bases and J lost 4, with 18 bases in between. The CDR3 DNA is TGTGCCAGCATCAAAAGGACTGGAGGTGCAGATACGCAGTATTTT. Translated, it gives CASIKRTGGADTQYF.

This chain joins TRBV4-3 and TRBJ2-1, with D possibly TRBD1 on 6 matching bases. V was clipped by 0 bases and J by 6 bases, with 12 bases between them. This CDR3 is 15 amino acids long. The V gene's germline CDR1 is LGHNA and CDR2 YSLEER. CDR3 sequence (DNA): TGCGCCAGCAGCCAAGATGAGGGGGTGCCCAATGAGCAGTTCTTC. Its protein is CASSQDEGVPNEQFF.

The chain combines TRBV9 with TRBJ2-1; 9 nucleotides match TRBD2. This CDR3 is 16 amino acids long. CDR1 is SGDLS and CDR2 is YYNGEE in the germline V gene. With 0 bases clipped from V and 10 bases from J, the junction kept 11 bases outside the gene matches. The DNA for the CDR3 is TGTGCCAGCAGCGTAGCGGTCGGCGGGAGGGATCGCGAGCAGTTCTTC. Translated: CASSVAVGGRDREQFF.

V is TRBV13 and J is TRBJ2-1; D might be TRBD1 (5 bases). V was cut by 3 bases and J by 5 bases, with 14 bases left in between. The length of the CDR3 is 15 residues. From germline, CDR1 is PRHDT and CDR2 FYEKMQ (reference sequence). CDR3 region: CASSLGSETDNEQFF. The CDR3 DNA sequence: TGTGCCAGCAGCTTGGGCTCCGAGACAGACAATGAGCAGTTCTTC.

This clone occurred once. V usage is TRBV19 and J usage is TRBJ1-3; D unclear. Germline loops: CDR1 LNHDA, CDR2 SQIVND (reference sequence). CDR3 length equals 15 residues. The germline V and J ends were trimmed by 10 bases and 0 bases, with 16 bases remaining between them. The CDR3 protein is CATKSPGSSGNTIYF. CDR3 sequence (DNA): TGTGCCACAAAGAGTCCGGGGAGCTCTGGAAACACCATATATTTT.

V is TRBV18 and J is TRBJ1-2, with D perhaps matching TRBD1 (6 bases). Germline V gene data show CDR1 as KGHSH and CDR2 as LQKENI. Trimming took 4 bases from V and 4 from J, leaving 13 bases between them. The CDR3 totals 14 residues. This CDR3 reads CASSLQDSSYGYTF. In nucleotides, the CDR3 is TGTGCCAGCTCACTACAGGACAGCTCCTATGGCTACACCTTC.

CDR3 loop: CASSDSGEGDTQYF. The CDR3 coding sequence is TGTGCCAGCAGTGACTCGGGAGAGGGAGATACGCAGTATTTT. V is TRBV6-4 and J is TRBJ2-3; a possible D gene is TRBD2 (5 bases). V was shortened by 0 bases and J by 5 bases, with 9 bases between the two germline ends. The CDR3 totals 14 residues. Germline CDR1 reads MRHNA; CDR2 reads SNTAGT.